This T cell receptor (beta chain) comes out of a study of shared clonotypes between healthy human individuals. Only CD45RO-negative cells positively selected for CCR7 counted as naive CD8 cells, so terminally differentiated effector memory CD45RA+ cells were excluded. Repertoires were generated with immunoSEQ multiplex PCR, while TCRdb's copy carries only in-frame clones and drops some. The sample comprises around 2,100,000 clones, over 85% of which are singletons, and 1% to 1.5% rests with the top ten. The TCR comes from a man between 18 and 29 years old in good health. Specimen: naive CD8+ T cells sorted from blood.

CDR3: CASSPDRGTEAFF. The CDR3 bases are TGCGCCAGCAGCCCGGACAGGGGGACTGAAGCTTTCTTT. The rearrangement joins TRBV4-1 to TRBJ1-1; 10 positions agree with TRBD1. V lost 4 bases, J lost 5 bases, and 1 base stayed unmatched. This CDR3 is 13 amino acids long. Germline-derived CDR1 and CDR2 are MGHRA and YSYEKL.